This is a list of T cell receptor beta chains from one sample in a study of Graves' ophthalmopathy and Graves' hyperthyroidism. Each CDR3 protein is one row after TCRdb ran MiXCR on the multiplex PCR reads. In the table there are hundreds of thousands of distinct CDR3 sequences, about two fifths of which are singletons. Material: peripheral blood. The receptors derive from an adult man with Graves' ophthalmopathy. CDR3s include the opening cysteine and the closing phenylalanine or tryptophan. A D gene is named only where the DNA matches it firmly. Clone size, where shown, is once, few, many, or a class for clones that have expanded.

clone size	D gene	V gene	J gene	CDR3 protein	CDR3 DNA
.	.	TRBV29-1	TRBJ2-5	CSVERGLSTDTQYF	TGCAGCGTTGAACGGGGTCTTAGCACAGATACGCAGTACTTC
.	TRBD1	TRBV7-9	TRBJ1-4	CASSLAGTGRNEKLFF	TGTGCCAGCAGCTTAGCCGGGACAGGGAGGAATGAAAAACTGTTTTTT
many	TRBD1	TRBV12-3/TRBV12-4	TRBJ1-5	CASSRQGLNQPQHF	TGTGCCAGCAGTCGACAGGGGTTGAATCAGCCCCAGCATTTT
.	.	TRBV25-1	TRBJ2-6	CASSERYTSGANVLTF	TGTGCCAGCTCCGAAAGGTACACCTCTGGGGCCAACGTCCTGACTTTC
.	TRBD1	TRBV5-5	TRBJ1-1	CASSRDRVVTEAFF	TGCGCCAGCAGCAGGGACAGGGTCGTCACTGAAGCTTTCTTT
once	.	TRBV10-3	TRBJ2-6	CAISAGRESSGANVLTF	TGTGCCATCAGTGCAGGGCGAGAAAGCTCTGGGGCCAACGTCCTGACTTTC
many	.	TRBV6-6	TRBJ1-4	CASSYSAGYEKLFF	TGTGCCAGCAGTTACTCGGCCGGATACGAAAAACTGTTTTTT
.	.	TRBV25-1	TRBJ1-2	CASSVDPRVGGYTF	TGTGCCAGCAGCGTGGACCCTCGAGTCGGTGGCTACACCTTC
.	TRBD1	TRBV6-2/TRBV6-3	TRBJ1-3	CASSPGTGGRDGNTIYF	TGTGCCAGCAGCCCCGGGACAGGGGGCAGAGATGGAAACACCATATATTTT
.	.	TRBV27	TRBJ2-5	CASSLSLGPGQETQYF	TGTGCCAGCAGTTTATCGCTCGGGCCGGGACAAGAGACCCAGTACTTC
few	TRBD1	TRBV6-6	TRBJ1-5	CASSEFRGFNQPQHF	TGTGCCAGCAGTGAATTCAGGGGGTTCAATCAGCCCCAGCATTTT
many	.	TRBV19	TRBJ1-5	CASSTFDRGNQPQHF	TGTGCCAGTAGTACCTTTGACAGAGGAAATCAGCCCCAGCATTTT
.	TRBD1	TRBV6-1	TRBJ1-2	CASSEVGQIKGYTF	TGTGCCAGCAGTGAAGTGGGACAGATAAAGGGCTACACCTTC
.	.	TRBV7-4	TRBJ1-2	CASSLEGTAYGYTF	TGTGCCAGCAGCTTAGAGGGGACCGCTTATGGCTACACCTTC
.	TRBD1	TRBV9	TRBJ1-3	CASSRTGGMNTIYF	TGTGCCAGCAGCCGGACAGGGGGCATGAACACCATATATTTT
many	.	TRBV5-6	TRBJ2-5	CASSLPSETQYF	TGTGCCAGCAGTCTACCTAGTGAGACCCAGTACTTC
.	.	TRBV10-3	TRBJ1-5	CTSRSGGNQPQHF	TGTACCAGCAGGTCGGGAGGGAATCAGCCCCAGCATTTT
many	TRBD2	TRBV13	TRBJ2-7	CASSQGDYFYEQYF	TGTGCCAGCAGCCAAGGGGACTATTTCTACGAGCAGTACTTC
.	TRBD1	TRBV20-1	TRBJ1-2	CSARGRRGNYGYTF	TGCAGTGCTAGAGGTCGCAGGGGGAACTATGGCTACACCTTC
many	.	TRBV6-1	TRBJ1-2	CASSERRATYGYTF	TGTGCCAGCAGTGAAAGAAGGGCGACTTATGGCTACACCTTC
.	.	TRBV10-3	TRBJ1-5	CAISEAGPGRDQPQHF	TGTGCCATCAGTGAAGCAGGGCCCGGCCGGGATCAGCCCCAGCATTTT
.	.	TRBV10-3	TRBJ2-5	CAISESQGTRETQYF	TGTGCCATCAGTGAGTCGCAGGGAACAAGAGAGACCCAGTACTTC
many	.	TRBV7-8	TRBJ2-5	CASSTTRRGAETQYF	TGTGCCAGCAGCACTACTCGCAGGGGTGCAGAGACCCAGTACTTC
.	.	TRBV20-1	TRBJ1-1	CSAGSDMNTEAFF	TGCAGTGCTGGATCGGACATGAACACTGAAGCTTTCTTT
few	.	TRBV4-1	TRBJ2-2	CASSQGRMVTGELFF	TGCGCCAGCAGCCAAGGGAGGATGGTCACCGGGGAGCTGTTTTTT
.	.	TRBV5-5	TRBJ2-2	CASSLILGGSGQNTGELFF	TGTGCCAGCAGCTTGATACTTGGGGGATCGGGACAGAACACCGGGGAGCTGTTTTTT
many	.	TRBV19	TRBJ1-6	CASSKGRPPLHF	TGTGCCAGTAGTAAGGGACGGCCTCCCCTCCACTTT
many	.	TRBV2	TRBJ1-1	CASSVWGRVPEAFF	TGTGCCAGCAGTGTGTGGGGGCGCGTCCCTGAAGCTTTCTTT
.	.	TRBV2	TRBJ1-2	CASSTGTAGYTF	TGTGCCAGCAGTACCGGGACCGCCGGTTACACCTTC
.	.	TRBV10-3	TRBJ2-7	CASSRTALYEQYF	TGTGCCAGCAGTAGGACAGCCCTCTACGAGCAGTACTTC
many	.	TRBV9	TRBJ1-2	CASSVDPLLNYGYTF	TGTGCCAGCAGCGTAGATCCCTTACTCAACTATGGCTACACCTTC
.	.	TRBV29-1	TRBJ1-2	CSVAIGTDYGYTF	TGCAGCGTAGCTATCGGGACGGACTATGGCTACACCTTC
many	.	TRBV5-1	TRBJ2-7	CASSLMDGNSYEQYF	TGCGCCAGCAGCTTGATGGACGGAAACTCCTACGAGCAGTACTTC
many	.	TRBV5-5	TRBJ2-5	CASSLWTPVQETQYF	TGTGCCAGCAGCTTATGGACTCCAGTCCAAGAGACCCAGTACTTC
.	.	TRBV14	TRBJ2-7	CASSQEAVYEQYF	TGTGCCAGCAGCCAAGAGGCAGTCTACGAGCAGTACTTC
.	.	TRBV7-9	TRBJ1-5	CASSRGRAGSNQPQHF	TGTGCCAGCAGCCGGGGGCGGGCGGGGAGCAATCAGCCCCAGCATTTT
many	.	TRBV14	TRBJ1-2	CASSHAGWEPGYTF	TGTGCCAGCAGCCACGCGGGCTGGGAGCCGGGCTACACCTTC
.	.	TRBV15	TRBJ1-2	CATSRAGAGHYGYTF	TGTGCCACCAGCAGAGCAGGGGCAGGGCACTATGGCTACACCTTC
.	.	TRBV10-3	TRBJ2-5	CAISETTGTLEVTQYF	TGTGCCATCAGTGAAACTACCGGGACACTGGAGGTGACCCAGTACTTC
few	TRBD1	TRBV11-1	TRBJ1-1	CASRGGLGTGNTEAFF	TGTGCCAGCAGGGGGGGGCTCGGGACAGGGAACACTGAAGCTTTCTTT
once	.	TRBV20-1	TRBJ2-5	CSARDGANGLETQYF	TGCAGTGCTAGAGATGGGGCTAACGGGTTGGAGACCCAGTACTTC
many	.	TRBV2	TRBJ1-1	CASSLWGENTEAFF	TGTGCCAGCAGCCTGTGGGGGGAGAACACTGAAGCTTTCTTT
.	.	TRBV7-9	TRBJ1-5	CASSSGLAGTQHF	TGTGCCAGCAGCTCCGGACTAGCGGGGACCCAGCATTTT
.	.	TRBV6-4	TRBJ1-5	CAISLVSTCNQPQHF	TGTGCCATCAGTCTAGTCTCGACATGCAATCAGCCCCAGCATTTT
many	.	TRBV7-8	TRBJ1-1	CASSFGGLRGTADEAFF	TGTGCCAGCAGCTTTGGGGGGCTTAGGGGAACGGCGGATGAAGCTTTCTTT
few	TRBD1	TRBV9	TRBJ2-7	CASSQGGQGRYEQYF	TGTGCCAGCAGCCAAGGGGGACAGGGGCGCTACGAGCAGTACTTC
.	TRBD1	TRBV5-1	TRBJ2-7	CASSLEGARSYEQYF	TGCGCCAGCAGCTTGGAGGGGGCCCGATCTTACGAGCAGTACTTC
many	TRBD2	TRBV7-3	TRBJ2-6	CASSPGLVRTGANVLTF	TGTGCCAGCAGCCCGGGACTAGTCCGAACTGGGGCCAACGTCCTGACTTTC
many	.	TRBV27	TRBJ1-5	CASGRGVQPQHF	TGTGCCAGCGGAAGGGGCGTACAGCCCCAGCATTTT
.	TRBD1	TRBV20-1	TRBJ2-5	CSARDPHTGVAYQETQYF	TGCAGTGCTAGAGATCCCCATACAGGGGTTGCGTACCAAGAGACCCAGTACTTC
.	.	TRBV4-2	TRBJ2-7	CASSQDRLGIEQYF	TGTGCCAGCAGCCAAGATAGGTTGGGAATCGAGCAGTACTTC
many	.	TRBV7-9	TRBJ1-1	CASSLSANTEAFF	TGTGCCAGCAGCTTATCAGCGAACACTGAAGCTTTCTTT
.	TRBD2	TRBV4-1	TRBJ2-7	CASSFHTSGRSYEQYF	TGTGCCAGCAGCTTCCACACTAGCGGGAGATCGTATGAGCAGTACTTC
.	.	TRBV7-7	TRBJ2-7	CASSHLGDYEQYF	TGTGCTAGCAGCCACCTCGGGGACTACGAGCAGTACTTC
.	.	TRBV5-1	TRBJ2-2	CASRRGVTGELFF	TGCGCCAGCCGACGGGGTGTCACCGGGGAGCTGTTTTTT